These T cell receptor beta chains were read from a single sample in a study of radiotherapy plus CTLA-4 blockade in lung cancer. The repertoire was sequenced with immunoSEQ multiplex PCR; TCRdb's copy has only in-frame clones and lacks some. Counted here are 40,000 to 45,000 clones, about 75% occurring once; the ten biggest clones make up 8.5% to 10%. The sequences come from peripheral blood, collected from a patient treated with radiotherapy plus ipilimumab. Source of these receptors: a human donor with non-small cell lung cancer who had stable disease on radiotherapy plus ipilimumab. Each CDR3 is given with its conserved first and last residue. The D gene is left open where the match is weak. Size values are once, few and many counts, or a class for expanded clones, and some rows have none.

length	V	D	size	J	CDR3	DNA
14	TRBV6-6	TRBD2	.	TRBJ2-3	CASSLAGVSDTQYF	TGTGCCAGCAGTTTAGCGGGGGTGTCAGATACGCAGTATTTT
13	TRBV7-3	.	.	TRBJ1-1	CASSLTGNTEAFF	TGTGCCAGCAGCTTGACAGGGAACACTGAAGCTTTCTTT
15	TRBV6-6	TRBD1	.	TRBJ1-1	CASSRQGKGVTEAFF	TGTGCCAGCAGTCGACAGGGTAAAGGCGTGACTGAAGCTTTCTTT
14	TRBV18	TRBD1	few	TRBJ2-5	CASSPRTGEETQYF	TGTGCCAGCTCACCCCGGACAGGGGAAGAGACCCAGTACTTC
17	TRBV7-3	TRBD2	few	TRBJ2-3	CASSLKAGTRATDTQYF	TGTGCCAGCAGCCTAAAGGCTGGGACTAGGGCGACAGATACGCAGTATTTT
14	TRBV19	.	.	TRBJ2-1	CASSIGTPGNEQFF	TGTGCCAGTAGTATTGGGACACCCGGCAATGAGCAGTTCTTC
14	TRBV6-6	TRBD1	.	TRBJ2-1	CASSYLDRANEQFF	TGTGCCAGCAGTTACCTTGACAGGGCCAATGAGCAGTTCTTC
13	TRBV19	TRBD1	.	TRBJ1-2	CARSSGGGYGYTF	TGTGCCAGGAGTTCAGGGGGCGGCTATGGCTACACCTTC
16	TRBV10-3	TRBD1	.	TRBJ2-7	CAISARLGQGKDEQYF	TGTGCCATCAGTGCAAGATTGGGACAGGGGAAAGACGAGCAGTACTTC
13	TRBV7-3	.	.	TRBJ1-1	CASSYDSFSEAFF	TGTGCCAGCAGCTATGACAGTTTCTCCGAAGCTTTCTTT
15	TRBV11-2	TRBD2	.	TRBJ2-1	CASSPGGSSYNEQFF	TGTGCCAGCAGCCCCGGGGGGAGCTCCTACAATGAGCAGTTCTTC
15	TRBV5-6	.	.	TRBJ1-1	CASSLSWQGGSEAFF	TGTGCCAGCAGCCTCTCTTGGCAGGGCGGTTCTGAAGCTTTCTTT
14	TRBV5-4	.	.	TRBJ1-4	CASSLRTANEKLFF	TGTGCCAGCAGCTTGAGAACAGCTAATGAAAAACTGTTTTTT
14	TRBV27	.	few	TRBJ1-4	CASRLQGTGEKLFF	TGTGCCAGCAGATTACAGGGTACGGGTGAAAAACTGTTTTTT
16	TRBV27	TRBD2	.	TRBJ2-3	CASSRGGRANTDTQYF	TGTGCCAGCAGTAGGGGAGGGAGGGCTAACACAGATACGCAGTATTTT
15	TRBV5-1	.	.	TRBJ2-1	CASRHPDKAYNEQFF	TGCGCCAGCAGACATCCGGACAAAGCCTACAATGAGCAGTTCTTC
12	TRBV2	.	.	TRBJ1-1	CASSAMAGEAFF	TGTGCCAGCAGTGCAATGGCGGGTGAAGCTTTCTTT
11	TRBV30	.	.	TRBJ1-3	CAWSYENTIYF	TGTGCCTGGAGTTACGAGAACACCATATATTTT
14	TRBV19	.	few	TRBJ1-4	CASRPQSTNEKLFF	TGTGCCAGTCGCCCACAGTCAACTAATGAAAAACTGTTTTTT
14	TRBV6-5	.	few	TRBJ2-1	CASRRDSSYNEQFF	TGTGCCAGCAGGCGGGACAGCTCCTACAATGAGCAGTTCTTC
16	TRBV15	TRBD1	few	TRBJ2-2	CATSRPGTGGWGELFF	TGTGCCACCAGCCGACCTGGGACAGGGGGCTGGGGGGAGCTGTTTTTT
14	TRBV5-1	.	once	TRBJ2-2	CASSLVDGTGELFF	TGCGCCAGCAGCTTGGTAGATGGCACCGGGGAGCTGTTTTTT
17	TRBV5-1	TRBD2	.	TRBJ2-3	CASSLASSGGAVDTQYF	TGCGCCAGCAGCTTGGCCTCTAGCGGGGGGGCCGTCGATACGCAGTATTTT
13	TRBV30	.	.	TRBJ1-6	CAWSVPHASPLHF	TGTGCCTGGAGTGTGCCACATGCTTCACCCCTCCACTTT
15	TRBV7-9	.	.	TRBJ2-5	CASSLEVGYQETQYF	TGTGCCAGCAGCTTAGAGGTCGGGTACCAAGAGACCCAGTACTTC
14	TRBV7-2	.	.	TRBJ2-3	CASTRGAGEDTQYF	TGTGCCAGCACCCGGGGGGCCGGTGAAGATACGCAGTATTTT
16	TRBV7-9	TRBD2	once	TRBJ2-1	CASSLRASGGINEQFF	TGTGCCAGCAGCTTAAGGGCTAGCGGGGGTATCAATGAGCAGTTCTTC
13	TRBV4-3	.	.	TRBJ2-1	CASSQEPGNEQFF	TGCGCCAGCAGCCAAGAGCCCGGGAATGAGCAGTTCTTC
18	TRBV21-1	.	.	TRBJ2-7	CASSKAQGRGESSYEQYF	TGTGCCAGCAGCAAAGCTCAGGGGAGGGGGGAAAGCTCCTACGAGCAGTACTTC
15	TRBV28	.	few	TRBJ2-3	CASSFQGLSTDTQYF	TGTGCCAGCAGTTTCCAGGGACTTAGCACAGATACGCAGTATTTT
15	TRBV6-1	.	.	TRBJ1-5	CASSEVQQMGQPQHF	TGTGCCAGCAGTGAAGTACAGCAGATGGGTCAGCCCCAGCATTTT
14	TRBV7-2	.	.	TRBJ2-2	CASSSPFLTGELFF	TGTGCCAGCAGCTCTCCTTTTTTGACCGGGGAGCTGTTTTTT
14	TRBV10-2	.	.	TRBJ1-1	CASSESGARAEAFF	TGCGCCAGCAGTGAGTCCGGCGCGCGGGCTGAAGCTTTCTTT
14	TRBV6-5	.	.	TRBJ1-6	CASSYSAYNSPLHF	TGTGCCAGCAGTTACTCAGCTTATAATTCACCCCTCCACTTT
15	TRBV6-1	TRBD1	.	TRBJ1-2	CASSEGQGMGYGYTF	TGTGCCAGCAGTGAGGGACAGGGAATGGGCTATGGCTACACCTTC
17	TRBV11-2	.	.	TRBJ2-6	CASSERWGVSGANVLTF	TGTGCCAGCAGCGAAAGATGGGGGGTCTCTGGGGCCAACGTCCTGACTTTC
13	TRBV25-1	.	.	TRBJ2-7	CASSGSGWYEQYF	TGTGCCAGCAGCGGGTCAGGGTGGTACGAGCAGTACTTC
11	TRBV2	.	.	TRBJ2-1	CASSLNNEQFF	TGTGCCAGCAGTCTTAACAATGAGCAGTTCTTC
12	TRBV13	TRBD2	.	TRBJ2-3	CASSPIAGTQYF	TGTGCCAGCAGCCCAATAGCGGGTACGCAGTATTTT
14	TRBV2	.	once	TRBJ1-5	CASIAGEPNQPQHF	TGTGCCAGCATTGCGGGGGAGCCCAATCAGCCCCAGCATTTT
14	TRBV7-3	.	.	TRBJ2-1	CASSLSGRHNEQFF	TGTGCCAGCAGCTTAAGTGGCAGGCACAATGAGCAGTTCTTC